This T cell receptor beta chain was identified during a study of blood T cell repertoires in COVID-19. Germline assignment: CDR1 SNHLY and CDR2 FYNNEI. The CDR3 spans 14 residues. Trimming stripped 5 bases from V and 7 bases from J, with 12 bases between. Per the original methods: Reference gene primer amplification in the assay estimated nucleated cell counts. Measured with immunoSEQ multiplex PCR; TCRdb has only the in-frame clones, and not every one. D and trimming were read from the DNA, whereas the V and J calls and clone size are those reported in that table. The sample lists 200,000 to 250,000 clones; 80% to 90% were seen once.

V and J are TRBV2 and TRBJ1-6; D is undetermined. The specimen was peripheral blood. The clonotype was recovered from a man between 60 and 75 years old who had recovered from COVID-19. As DNA, the CDR3 is TGTGCCAGCAGTCCGAGTGGAGGAAATTCACCCCTCCACTTT. Its translation is CASSPSGGNSPLHF.